This T cell receptor (beta chain) was identified during a study of blood T cell repertoires in COVID-19. For the study at large: The samples span acute and convalescent COVID-19 from the United States, Italy and Spain. The analysed material was cDNA or gDNA that came from T cells, B-cell-depleted T cells, or PBMCs.

CDR3 length: 16 residues. V shed 1 base, J shed 0 bases, and the junction held 4 bases outside the gene matches. Looked up from germline, CDR1 is MNHEY and CDR2 is SVGEGT. In the authors' methods: Estimated nucleated cell counts came from reference gene primer amplification. Libraries were prepared by immunoSEQ multiplex PCR; TCRdb keeps only in-frame clonotypes and omits some of them. V, J and clone size are taken as reported in that table, and D and trimming were inferred from the DNA itself. The profile shows approximately 69,000 clones, around 87% of them singletons. V is TRBV6-2 or TRBV6-3 and J is TRBJ1-1; 8 bases line up with TRBD1. Sequenced: peripheral blood. This clonotype was obtained from a man over 45 with acute or convalescent COVID-19. Here the CDR3 DNA reads TGTGCCAGCAGTTACTTCAGGGGGCGCATGAACACTGAAGCTTTCTTT. Translated, it gives CASSYFRGRMNTEAFF.